This TCR beta chain was identified during a study of T cells in Graves' hyperthyroidism and ophthalmopathy. The germline V and J ends were trimmed by 8 bases and 0 bases, with 16 bases remaining between them. The CDR3 totals 15 residues. Authors of the study amplified TCR beta CDR3 regions from RNA transcripts. The TCR CDR3 was amplified in a first-round RT-PCR using the HTBI primer set. From the multiplex PCR reads, TCRdb called clonotypes with MiXCR, one entry per CDR3 protein. The top ten clones hold less than 55% of a sample with hundreds of thousands of distinct CDR3 sequences, nearly 20% of them seen once. Lactation, pregnancy, other autoimmune disease or uncontrolled infection excluded patients. This clonotype has just a few counts.

The sequence was obtained from a man aged 40-55 years with Graves' ophthalmopathy. The sequenced sample was blood. The V gene is TRBV12-3 or TRBV12-4, the J gene TRBJ1-2; possibly TRBD1 for D (5 bases). The CDR3 reads CASYSRDGPNYGYTF. DNA for the CDR3: TGTGCCAGCTACTCCAGGGACGGCCCTAACTATGGCTACACCTTC.